This T cell receptor beta chain was captured in a study of CD8 T cells in ankylosing spondylitis. A single record per CDR3 protein comes from TCRdb applying MiXCR to the 5' RACE reads. The sample lists about 540,000 distinct CDR3 sequences; roughly 13% were seen once. The CDR3 covers 15 residues. The V gene end was trimmed by 0 bases and the J gene end by 5 bases; junction bases not matched to a gene: 7. Germline V CDR1 and CDR2: SGHRS, YFSETQ. This clonotype was detected many times. Its target is not known. General observations from the study: In peripheral blood, disease-linked CD8+ clones occurred at relatively low frequencies. For ankylosing spondylitis blood, a TCR beta motif of under ten highly homologous variants appeared characteristic. Matched ankylosing spondylitis synovial fluid reportedly contained a significantly enriched population of disease-linked clones.

What was sequenced was blood, either unsorted or a sorted T cell fraction (not recorded which). The TCR comes from a male donor with ankylosing spondylitis. V usage is TRBV5-1 and J usage is TRBJ2-5; 7 positions agree with TRBD1. CDR3 DNA sequence: TGCGCCAGCAGCTTGGGCACTCCCAGGGGGGAGACCCAGTACTTC. It encodes CASSLGTPRGETQYF.